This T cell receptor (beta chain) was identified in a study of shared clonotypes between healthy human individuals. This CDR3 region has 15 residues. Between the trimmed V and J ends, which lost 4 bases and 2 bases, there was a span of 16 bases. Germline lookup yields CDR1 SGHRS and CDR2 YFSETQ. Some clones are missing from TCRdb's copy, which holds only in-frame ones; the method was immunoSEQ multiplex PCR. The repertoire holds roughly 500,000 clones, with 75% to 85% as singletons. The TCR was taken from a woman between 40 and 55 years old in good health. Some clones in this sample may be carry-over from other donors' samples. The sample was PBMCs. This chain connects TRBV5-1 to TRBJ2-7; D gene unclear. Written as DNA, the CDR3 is TGCGCCAGCAGCCCCCGACAAGGGTTAGCCTACGAGCAGTACTTC. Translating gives CASSPRQGLAYEQYF.